This T cell receptor beta chain was found in a study of CD8 T cells in Susac syndrome. RNA amounts of roughly 0.45 to 1 ug underwent reverse transcription with random hexamers. An immunoSEQ multiplex PCR amplified TCR beta CDR3 over 54 Vbeta and 13 Jbeta. TCRdb processed the immunoSEQ multiplex PCR reads anew with MiXCR; each CDR3 protein has one entry. Of under 200,000 distinct CDR3 sequences in the sample, around 95% were seen once. V lost 3 bases and J lost 5; bases outside the gene matches: 14. CDR3 length: 17 amino acids. Looked up from germline, CDR1 is SGHDN and CDR2 is FVKESK. Sequencing of TCR beta was undertaken in CD8+ and CD4+ T cells derived from blood. Matched for age and sex, the controls were healthy donors. Negative isolation yielded CD8+ and CD4+ T cells; FACS enriched TEMRA cells.

The origin of this receptor is a human donor in good health. The sequencing input was CD4+ T cells from PBMCs. V usage is TRBV14 and J usage is TRBJ2-3; 7 bases map to TRBD2. In DNA, the CDR3 is TGTGCCAGCAGCCATAAACGGGCGGGAGTTCTTAAAGATACGCAGTATTTT. It specifies CASSHKRAGVLKDTQYF.